The source of this T cell receptor beta chain is a study of shared clonotypes between healthy human individuals. Study-wide results and limits: Apart from blood, nothing was sampled; tissue repertoires likely differ. Among the subsets, naive ones generally showed larger estimated richness than memory ones.

Germline V gene lookup returns CDR1 SEHNR and CDR2 FQNEAQ (reference sequence). Trimming took 5 bases from V and 7 from J; bases not matched to a gene: 9. This CDR3 contains 15 residues. The authors loaded about 200 ng DNA, 28,000 or so T cell genomes, into sorted-subset replicate PCRs. Produced via immunoSEQ multiplex PCR; TCRdb's table is partial and in-frame only. The sample contains around 2.3 million clones, approximately 95% of which appear only once. To note about this clone: Its antigen is as yet unknown.

The V call is TRBV7-9, the J call TRBJ2-1; the match to TRBD2 covers 9 bases. The TCR was taken from a man aged 18 to 30 in good health. The sequencing sample was made of naive CD4+ T cells sorted from blood. Subset defined: CD45RA+ positively selected. The CDR3 DNA reads as TGTGCCAGCAGCCTGCTTGCGGGAGGGAAGAATGAGCAGTTCTTC. It yields the protein CASSLLAGGKNEQFF.